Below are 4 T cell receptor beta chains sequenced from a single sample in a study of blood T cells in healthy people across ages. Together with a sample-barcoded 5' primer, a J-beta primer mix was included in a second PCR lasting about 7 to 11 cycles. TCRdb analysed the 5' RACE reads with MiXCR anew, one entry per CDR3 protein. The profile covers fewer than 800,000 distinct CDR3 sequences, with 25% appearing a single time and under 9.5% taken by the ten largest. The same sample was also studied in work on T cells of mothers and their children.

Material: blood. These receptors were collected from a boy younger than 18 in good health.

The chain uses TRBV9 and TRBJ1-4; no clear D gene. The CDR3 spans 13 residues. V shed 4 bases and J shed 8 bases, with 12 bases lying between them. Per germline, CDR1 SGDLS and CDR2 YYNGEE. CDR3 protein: CASSPTVSEKLFF. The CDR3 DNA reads TGTGCCAGCAGCCCTACAGTCTCCGAAAAACTGTTTTTT. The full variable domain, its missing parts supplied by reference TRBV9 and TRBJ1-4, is DSGVTQTPKHLITATGQRVTLRCSPRSGDLSVYWYQQSLDQGLQFLIQYYNGEERAKGNILERFSAQQFPDLHSELNLSSLELGDSALYFCASSPTVSEKLFFGSGTQLSVL.

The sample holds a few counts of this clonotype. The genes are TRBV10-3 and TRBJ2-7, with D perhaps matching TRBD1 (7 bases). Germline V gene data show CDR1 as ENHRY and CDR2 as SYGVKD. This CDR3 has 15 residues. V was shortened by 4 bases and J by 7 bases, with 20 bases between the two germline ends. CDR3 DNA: TGTGCCATCAGTGGGGGAGGACAGGACTGGGGGGAGCAGTACTTC. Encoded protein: CAISGGGQDWGEQYF.

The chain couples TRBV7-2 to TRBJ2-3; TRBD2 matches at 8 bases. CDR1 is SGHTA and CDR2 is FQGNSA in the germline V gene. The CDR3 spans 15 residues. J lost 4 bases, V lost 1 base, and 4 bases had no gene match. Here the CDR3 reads CASSLEAGVADTQYF. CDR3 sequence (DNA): TGTGCCAGCAGCTTAGAAGCGGGAGTAGCAGATACGCAGTATTTT.

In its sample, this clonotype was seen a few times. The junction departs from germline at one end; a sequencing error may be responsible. For the CDR3, the DNA is TGTGCCACCCAAGAACCGGGACAGGGAAATTCCCCCCTCCACTTT. This encodes CATQEPGQGNSPLHF. This chain connects TRBV2 to TRBJ1-6; 9 bases agree with TRBD1. The CDR3 has 15 amino acids. Germline V gives CDR1 SNHLY, CDR2 FYNNEI.